Listed below are T cell receptor beta chains from one sample, sequenced in a study of T-cell reconstitution after alpha-beta-depleted transplantation in children. Each CDR3 protein gets one entry after TCRdb re-called the PCR reads with MiXCR. This sample has around 490,000 distinct CDR3 sequences; approximately 10% occur once, and the top ten carry about 15%. The sample consisted of PBMCs, mostly from graft donor cells, taken 180 days after TCRalphabeta/CD19-depleted stem cell transplant. These receptors all stem from a female patient aged 2 to 10 who had a stem cell transplant for aplastic anemia, so the T cells may come from the graft donor. Both conserved end residues are part of each CDR3. The D gene is left open where the match is weak. Rows give clone size only sometimes, using once, few, many, or a class for an expanded clone.

D: -
J: TRBJ1-1
V: TRBV7-2
size: once
CDR3: CASSLATAWVEAFF
DNA: TGTGCCAGCAGCTTAGCCACAGCATGGGTGGAAGCTTTCTTT

D: -
J: TRBJ1-1
V: TRBV29-1
size: few
CDR3: CSNLGQLNAEAFF
DNA: TGCAGCAACCTAGGCCAGTTGAACGCTGAAGCTTTCTTT

D: TRBD2
J: TRBJ2-2
V: TRBV6-2/TRBV6-3
size: few
CDR3: CASSPGLAGPGELFF
DNA: TGTGCCAGCAGCCCGGGACTAGCGGGACCCGGGGAGCTGTTTTTT

D: TRBD2
J: TRBJ2-1
V: TRBV2
size: -
CDR3: CASGGGGPYNEQFF
DNA: TGTGCCAGCGGTGGGGGGGGTCCCTACAATGAGCAGTTCTTC

D: -
J: TRBJ1-1
V: TRBV5-1
size: -
CDR3: CASSLEWQGNTEAFF
DNA: TGCGCCAGCAGCTTGGAGTGGCAGGGGAACACTGAAGCTTTCTTT

D: TRBD2
J: TRBJ2-1
V: TRBV18
size: few
CDR3: CASSPGLAGVYNEQFF
DNA: TGTGCCAGCTCACCAGGACTAGCGGGAGTGTACAATGAGCAGTTCTTC

D: -
J: TRBJ2-1
V: TRBV20-1
size: -
CDR3: CSANRAGAEQFF
DNA: TGCAGTGCTAACAGGGCTGGGGCTGAGCAGTTCTTC

D: -
J: TRBJ2-3
V: TRBV29-1
size: -
CDR3: CSVAGSSWLGTDTQYF
DNA: TGCAGCGTCGCAGGGAGTTCATGGTTGGGCACAGATACGCAGTATTTT

D: -
J: TRBJ2-2
V: TRBV7-3
size: -
CDR3: CASSLRSPGELFF
DNA: TGTGCCAGCAGCTTACGTAGCCCCGGGGAGCTGTTTTTT

D: -
J: TRBJ2-1
V: TRBV4-3
size: few
CDR3: CASSQEPGPTYNEQFF
DNA: TGCGCCAGCAGCCAAGAGCCTGGGCCCACTTACAATGAGCAGTTCTTC

D: -
J: TRBJ2-7
V: TRBV19
size: -
CDR3: CASSTAGLWAGEQYF
DNA: TGTGCCAGTAGTACAGCAGGGTTGTGGGCTGGCGAGCAGTACTTC

D: -
J: TRBJ2-3
V: TRBV6-1
size: -
CDR3: CASRDSFSTDTQYF
DNA: TGTGCCAGCAGGGACAGTTTCAGCACAGATACGCAGTATTTT

D: -
J: TRBJ2-7
V: TRBV6-2/TRBV6-3
size: -
CDR3: CASSTRGSHEQYF
DNA: TGTGCCAGCAGTACCAGGGGATCCCACGAGCAGTACTTC

D: TRBD2
J: TRBJ2-3
V: TRBV28
size: many
CDR3: CASSSTLAGEADTQYF
DNA: TGTGCCAGCAGTTCCACTCTAGCGGGAGAGGCAGATACGCAGTATTTT

D: TRBD1
J: TRBJ1-2
V: TRBV4-3
size: few
CDR3: CASSQGVDRGHENYGYTF
DNA: TGCGCCAGCAGCCAAGGGGTGGACAGGGGCCACGAGAACTATGGCTACACCTTC

D: -
J: TRBJ1-5
V: TRBV6-1
size: few
CDR3: CASRLTHDRNQPQHF
DNA: TGTGCCAGCAGGCTTACCCACGACAGGAATCAGCCCCAGCATTTT

D: TRBD1
J: TRBJ1-3
V: TRBV12-3/TRBV12-4
size: many
CDR3: CASSTRTGGLGNTIYF
DNA: TGTGCCAGCAGCACTCGGACAGGGGGCCTTGGAAACACCATATATTTT